The sequence of this T cell receptor (beta chain) was determined in a study of early stage breast cancer tumors. Across the whole study: Most invasive tumors, about 75% of the 16, were ER+/PR+/HER2-. Under 10 ER+/PR+/HER2- tumors were invasive ductal; a few were invasive lobular. Study findings and constraints: Commonly generated sequences made up most enriched TCRB sequences shared between patients.

Blood replicates held 0.5 ug DNA, tumor or normal breast 1.5 ug, two each. Generated by immunoSEQ multiplex PCR, the TCRdb table keeps only in-frame clones and is missing some. The sample shows tens of thousands of clones, roughly 80% of them seen only once. The CDR3 contains 14 residues. V dropped 2 bases and J dropped 2 bases, with 6 bases sitting between them. CDR1 is MDHEN and CDR2 is SYDVKM in the germline V gene. This clone was seen a handful of times. Its matching antigen is unknown. Sequencing was carried out using blood. The clonotype originates from a person aged 25 to 45 with breast cancer. The V gene is TRBV28, the J gene TRBJ1-4, with D unresolved. The CDR3 protein is CASSLGSTNEKLFF. DNA for the CDR3: TGTGCCAGCAGTTTAGGGTCCACTAATGAAAAACTGTTTTTT.